The 4 T cell receptor beta chains given below trace back to one sample, sequenced in a study of T cells in Graves' hyperthyroidism and ophthalmopathy. RNA transcripts gave rise to amplified TCR beta CDR3 regions. The TCR CDR3 was amplified in a first-round RT-PCR using the HTBI primer set. TCRdb itself ran the multiplex PCR reads through MiXCR, one entry per CDR3 protein. The sample comprises about 480,000 distinct CDR3 sequences, 20% to 25% of which are singletons, and under 55% rests with the top ten. The sample comprised blood. The origin of the receptors is a woman aged 70 to 79 with Graves' ophthalmopathy.

The chain joins TRBV19 to TRBJ2-7; D unresolved. Germline CDR1 LNHDA, CDR2 SQIVND (reference sequence). V lost 3 bases to trimming and J lost 5 bases, with 8 bases between them. The CDR3 length is 12 residues. The CDR3 DNA reads TGTGCCAGTAGTATCCCCCCCCACGAGCAGTACTTC. Translating gives CASSIPPHEQYF.

In this sample, this clonotype turned up many times. This rearrangement joins TRBV12-3 or TRBV12-4 to TRBJ1-2; 11 bases align to TRBD1. Trimming took 7 bases from V and 4 from J; bases not matched to a gene: 8. The CDR3 consists of 15 residues. DNA for the CDR3: TGTGCCAGCAAACTTTCCGGGACAGGGGGCTATGGCTACACCTTC. Translating it yields CASKLSGTGGYGYTF.

The chain has TRBV19 and TRBJ1-1, with no clear D. The CDR3 has 13 residues. Germline CDR1 and CDR2: LNHDA and SQIVND (reference sequence). V shed 5 bases and J shed 5 bases, with 12 bases lying between them. Written as DNA, the CDR3 is TGTGCCAGTAGTGTTAAGGGTAGGACTGAAGCTTTCTTT. This codes for CASSVKGRTEAFF.

The V and J genes are TRBV10-3 and TRBJ2-2; D call uncertain. In germline, CDR1 is ENHRY, CDR2 SYGVKD. This CDR3 region has 13 residues. V was clipped by 7 bases and J by 1 base, with 7 bases between them. The DNA of the CDR3 is TGTGCCATCACCCCAAGGAACACCGGGGAGCTGTTTTTT. Translation: CAITPRNTGELFF.